This TCR beta chain derives from a study of shared clonotypes between healthy human individuals. About the study: Three CD4 naive, three CD4 memory, two CD8 naive and one CD8 memory plate were used per donor.

The CDR3 is made up of 14 amino acids. Per the germline V gene, CDR1 is SGHRS and CDR2 is YFSETQ. Trimming stripped 0 bases from V and 8 bases from J, with 12 bases between. Libraries were prepared by immunoSEQ multiplex PCR; TCRdb keeps only in-frame clonotypes and omits some of them. This table has roughly 400,000 clones, about 97% appearing once. Sequenced sample: memory CD8+ T cells sorted from blood. Specified subset: CD45RO+ cells pooled with CCR7-negative TemRA cells. The V call is TRBV5-1, the J call TRBJ1-5; D not resolved. This sequence originates from a young man in good health. CDR3 nucleotides: TGCGCCAGCAGCTTGGCGGTCGGTGGCAAGCCCCAGCATTTT. The encoded protein is CASSLAVGGKPQHF.